This TCR beta chain was sequenced in a study of cytomegalovirus exposure and HLA in healthy donors. The PCR employed 60 Vbeta primers together with 13 Jbeta primers. Profiled with immunoSEQ multiplex PCR; TCRdb holds only in-frame clones, not every one. Of about 160,000 clones detected, about 80% appear once; the ten largest clones hold 1.5% to 1.9%. The origin of this receptor is a man aged 35 to 55 in good health and CMV-seronegative. The sequenced sample consisted of PBMCs.

CDR3 DNA sequence: TGTGCCAGCAGCTTTCAGACAGGGAACACTGAAGCTTTCTTT. Amino acids: CASSFQTGNTEAFF. This chain uses TRBV7-2 with TRBJ1-1; tentative D call: TRBD1 (6 bases). CDR1 and CDR2 from the germline V gene are SGHTA and FQGNSA. The CDR3 extends over 14 amino acids. With 3 bases removed from V and 1 base from J, the gap between germline ends came to 9 bases. The full variable domain, rest sourced from reference TRBV7-2 and TRBJ1-1, is GAGVSQSPSNKVTEKGKDVELRCDPISGHTALYWYRQSLGQGLEFLIYFQGNSAPDKSGLPSDRFSAERTGGSVSTLTIQRTQQEDSAVYLCASSFQTGNTEAFFGQGTRLTVV.